These T cell receptor beta chains were read from a single sample in a study of T cell responses to AZD1222 COVID-19 vaccine. The table came from immunoSEQ multiplex PCR; TCRdb's copy has only in-frame clones and leaves some out. The table shows over 130,000 clones, with roughly 92% occurring only once. The sequencing used peripheral blood, collected 28 days after the second AZD1222 dose. The receptors were sampled from an adult who received the AZD1222 COVID-19 vaccine. Both conserved end residues are part of each CDR3. Each record gives: V gene, J gene, D gene, clone size, CDR3 DNA, CDR3 protein. D genes are given only for firm matches. Expanded clones are given a class, and other clones once, few, many or no size at all.

TRBV6-5,TRBJ1-1,TRBD1,-,TGTGCCAGCAGGGGGACAGGAGTGTTGAACACTGAAGCTTTCTTT,CASRGTGVLNTEAFF
TRBV28,TRBJ1-2,-,few,TGTGCCAGCAGGGACTCGGGGGGAGCGAACTATGGCTACACCTTC,CASRDSGGANYGYTF
TRBV19,TRBJ1-2,-,-,TGTGCCAGTAGTGATGTGGGGGGAACCTATGGCTACACCTTC,CASSDVGGTYGYTF
TRBV7-9,TRBJ1-2,-,-,TGTGCCAGCAGCTTACAGGGTACAAATGGCTACACCTTC,CASSLQGTNGYTF
TRBV30,TRBJ1-6,TRBD1,-,TGTGCCTGGAGCTACGGGGGACAGGGGGCAAGAAATTCACCCCTCCACTTT,CAWSYGGQGARNSPLHF
TRBV28,TRBJ2-3,-,-,TGTGCCAGCAGCAAAAGTTTGGGACTCGGCAGTAGCACAGATACGCAGTATTTT,CASSKSLGLGSSTDTQYF
TRBV23-1,TRBJ1-1,-,-,TGCGCCAGCAGTCAACAAAGGACAGAGGACACTGAAGCTTTCTTT,CASSQQRTEDTEAFF
TRBV11-2,TRBJ2-7,-,once,TGTGCCAGCTTGGGGGCCGGAACCTACGAGCAGTACTTC,CASLGAGTYEQYF
TRBV28,TRBJ1-5,-,-,TGTGCCAGCAGTCCCGACAGGACCAATCAGCCCCAGCATTTT,CASSPDRTNQPQHF
TRBV7-2,TRBJ1-4,TRBD1,once,TGTGCCAGCAGCCAGGGACAGGGCTTATATGAAAAACTGTTTTTT,CASSQGQGLYEKLFF
TRBV4-1,TRBJ1-5,-,-,TGCGCCAGCAGCCAGTCGCCCCCAGGGGACGTCAATCAGCCCCAGCATTTT,CASSQSPPGDVNQPQHF
TRBV12-5,TRBJ1-1,TRBD1,-,TGTGCTAGTGGTTTGACAGGGGGCACTGAAGCTTTCTTT,CASGLTGGTEAFF
TRBV12-3/TRBV12-4,TRBJ1-5,-,-,TGTGCCAGCAGCCAGACAGATAATCAGCCCCAGCATTTT,CASSQTDNQPQHF
TRBV6-5,TRBJ1-4,TRBD1,-,TGTGCCAGCAGTTACCCGACAGGGGGGCTTAATGAAAAACTGTTTTTT,CASSYPTGGLNEKLFF
TRBV5-1,TRBJ1-1,TRBD1,-,TGCGCCAGCGGACAGGGACGGAACACTGAAGCTTTCTTT,CASGQGRNTEAFF
TRBV6-5,TRBJ1-1,-,-,TGTGCCAGCAGTTACGGAGGGCATGCGAGCACTGAAGCTTTCTTT,CASSYGGHASTEAFF
TRBV5-1,TRBJ1-2,TRBD1,-,TGCGCCAGCAGCCCTTGGCCGGGACAGGGGTTTTCTGGCTACACCTTC,CASSPWPGQGFSGYTF
TRBV6-5,TRBJ1-1,-,-,TGTGCCAGCAGTTATGACGGCATGAACACTGAAGCTTTCTTT,CASSYDGMNTEAFF
TRBV7-8,TRBJ1-5,-,once,TGTGCCAGCAGCTTAGCGCTCAAGGAACAGCCCCAGCATTTT,CASSLALKEQPQHF
TRBV7-2,TRBJ1-2,-,-,TGTGCCAGCAATGACGGAAGGGCGTCGATCTATGGCTACACCTTC,CASNDGRASIYGYTF
TRBV7-2,TRBJ1-2,-,-,TGTGCCAGCAGCTCACAGGGCCTCTATGGCTACACCTTC,CASSSQGLYGYTF
TRBV18,TRBJ1-1,-,-,TGTGCCAGCTCGGCAGGGGTAAACACTGAAGCTTTCTTT,CASSAGVNTEAFF
TRBV19,TRBJ1-5,TRBD1,once,TGTGCCAGTAGTATGGGGACAGGGCCTAATCAGCCCCAGCATTTT,CASSMGTGPNQPQHF
TRBV19,TRBJ2-1,TRBD2,-,TGTGCCAGTAGTATGGGGGACTATGACAGAAACAATGAGCAGTTCTTC,CASSMGDYDRNNEQFF
TRBV5-5,TRBJ2-5,TRBD1,-,TGTGCCAGCAGCTTAGGACAGGGGGCTCGGCAAGAGACCCAGTACTTC,CASSLGQGARQETQYF
TRBV19,TRBJ2-1,TRBD2,-,TGTGCCAGTAGCGGGATGACTAGCGGGAACTATGAGCAGTTCTTC,CASSGMTSGNYEQFF
TRBV19,TRBJ1-5,-,-,TGTGCCAGTAGTAGTAAACGTAGCAATCAGCCCCAGCATTTT,CASSSKRSNQPQHF
TRBV9,TRBJ1-6,-,-,TGTGCCAGCAGCGTAGAGGACAGTCGTTCACCCCTCCACTTT,CASSVEDSRSPLHF
TRBV29-1,TRBJ2-2,-,-,TGCAGCGTTGATCCGGGGAGGTCCGGGGAGCTGTTTTTT,CSVDPGRSGELFF
TRBV6-6,TRBJ1-1,-,-,TGTGCCAGCAGTTACGATACTGGAGCTTTCTTT,CASSYDTGAFF
TRBV10-2,TRBJ1-1,-,-,TGCGCCAGCAGTGAGTCGGGATCTGAAGCTTTCTTT,CASSESGSEAFF
TRBV19,TRBJ1-3,-,-,TGTGCCACCGACGTTGGGGACACCATATATTTT,CATDVGDTIYF
TRBV3-1/TRBV3-2,TRBJ1-4,-,-,TGTGCCAGCAGCCAAAGTGAAAAACTGTTTTTT,CASSQSEKLFF
TRBV6-5,TRBJ2-7,-,-,TGTGCCAGCAGTTACGGCGGTAGCGAGCAGTACTTC,CASSYGGSEQYF
TRBV25-1,TRBJ1-1,-,-,TGTGCCAGCAGTGAACAGGAGGACACTGAAGCTTTCTTT,CASSEQEDTEAFF
TRBV15,TRBJ1-6,-,once,TGTGCCACCAGCAGAGATCAAGAGGGTCCACCCCTCCACTTT,CATSRDQEGPPLHF
TRBV7-2,TRBJ1-3,-,-,TGTGCCAGCAGCTTAGACCCGGGACTCCTGATCTCTGGAAACACCATATATTTT,CASSLDPGLLISGNTIYF
TRBV16,TRBJ1-2,TRBD1,once,TGTGCCAGCAGCCAGTATAAACAGGGGGCGGACTATGGCTACACCTTC,CASSQYKQGADYGYTF
TRBV2,TRBJ1-2,-,-,TGTGCCAGCAGTGTCGACGCAACTACGGGCTACACCTTC,CASSVDATTGYTF
TRBV27,TRBJ2-3,-,-,TGTGCCAGCAGTCCGCCAGGTTGGGGTGGCGATACGCAGTATTTT,CASSPPGWGGDTQYF
TRBV7-8,TRBJ1-6,-,-,TGTGCCAGCAGCTTTACAGAGCTCTCTAATTCACCCCTCCACTTT,CASSFTELSNSPLHF
TRBV29-1,TRBJ2-5,TRBD1,-,TGCAGCGTCGAGACAGGGGGAGAGACCCAGTACTTC,CSVETGGETQYF
TRBV28,TRBJ2-1,-,few,TGTGCCAGCATCCTACAGGGTTACCACAATGAGCAGTTCTTC,CASILQGYHNEQFF
TRBV7-4,TRBJ2-2,TRBD1,-,TGTGCCAGCAGCTCGACAGGGGGCCCCGTCGTTGACGGGGAGCTGTTTTTT,CASSSTGGPVVDGELFF
TRBV30,TRBJ1-1,-,once,TGTGCCTGGAGTGCCGGAGGGTTGAACACTGAAGCTTTCTTT,CAWSAGGLNTEAFF